This T cell receptor beta chain was documented in a study of human thymus T cells. Study-wide results and caveats: A high degree of thymic repertoire overlap among unrelated individuals was reported in related research. Thymic and blood repertoires showed apparently biased V and J gene usage.

The germline V gene encodes CDR1 KGHSH and CDR2 LQKENI. Trimming removed 1 base at V and 3 bases at J, with 12 bases between. CDR3 length equals 15 residues. The source of the thymus tissue was resections taken during corrective heart surgery. Having surgery to correct congenital heart defects, healthy Finnish infants acted as the donors. Details on this clone: Its target is not known.

Sequencing was performed with immunoSEQ multiplex PCR; in TCRdb, only in-frame clones are kept and a portion is missing. The sample contains roughly 120,000 clones, around 94% of which appear only once. The receptor was derived from a boy younger than two with a congenital heart defect but otherwise immunologically healthy. The V gene is TRBV18, the J gene TRBJ1-1; possibly TRBD1 for D (5 bases). The sample comprised thymus tissue. The CDR3 region is CASSPQRGGDTEAFF. The CDR3, as DNA: TGTGCCAGCTCACCACAGAGAGGAGGGGACACTGAAGCTTTCTTT.